This is a list of T cell receptor beta chains from one sample in a study of cytomegalovirus exposure and HLA in healthy donors. The protocol was immunoSEQ multiplex PCR, while the TCRdb copy is restricted to in-frame clones and leaves out a portion. The data show 92,000 or so clones, approximately 69% seen once. Sequencing used PBMCs. The source of these receptors is a woman aged 50 to 65 in good health and CMV-seropositive. CDR3s include the opening cysteine and the closing phenylalanine or tryptophan. D genes are given only for firm matches. A row's size may be missing; if present it is once, few, many or a size class.

d_gene: TRBD1; v_gene: TRBV9; j_gene: TRBJ1-5; abundance: NA; CDR3aa: CASSVFLRGRNSNQPQHF; CDR3nt: TGTGCCAGCAGCGTTTTTCTCAGGGGGCGGAATAGCAATCAGCCCCAGCATTTT
d_gene: NA; v_gene: TRBV30; j_gene: TRBJ2-7; abundance: NA; CDR3aa: CAWSVGGDYEQYF; CDR3nt: TGTGCCTGGAGTGTAGGCGGAGACTACGAGCAGTACTTC
d_gene: NA; v_gene: TRBV4-2; j_gene: TRBJ2-4; abundance: NA; CDR3aa: CASSQGGLTKNIQYF; CDR3nt: TGTGCCAGCAGCCAAGGAGGTCTGACCAAAAACATTCAGTACTTC
d_gene: NA; v_gene: TRBV7-8; j_gene: TRBJ1-5; abundance: few; CDR3aa: CASSPLSQPQHF; CDR3nt: TGTGCCAGCAGCCCTCTGAGTCAGCCCCAGCATTTT
d_gene: TRBD2; v_gene: TRBV18; j_gene: TRBJ2-3; abundance: NA; CDR3aa: CASSPSRTSGTDTQYF; CDR3nt: TGTGCCAGCTCACCAAGTCGTACTAGCGGCACAGATACGCAGTATTTT
d_gene: TRBD1; v_gene: TRBV6-6; j_gene: TRBJ1-2; abundance: NA; CDR3aa: CASGTVYGYTF; CDR3nt: TGTGCCAGCGGGACAGTCTATGGCTACACCTTC
d_gene: TRBD2; v_gene: TRBV10-2; j_gene: TRBJ2-1; abundance: NA; CDR3aa: CASSEQGLGINEQFF; CDR3nt: TGCGCCAGCAGTGAACAGGGACTAGGTATAAATGAGCAGTTCTTC
d_gene: TRBD1; v_gene: TRBV29-1; j_gene: TRBJ1-1; abundance: NA; CDR3aa: CSAGQPGGAETEAFF; CDR3nt: TGCAGCGCGGGTCAGCCAGGGGGCGCCGAGACTGAAGCTTTCTTT
d_gene: NA; v_gene: TRBV10-3; j_gene: TRBJ2-7; abundance: NA; CDR3aa: CAIRDPGVGNEQYF; CDR3nt: TGTGCCATCAGGGATCCGGGAGTGGGCAACGAGCAGTACTTC
d_gene: NA; v_gene: TRBV9; j_gene: TRBJ2-1; abundance: NA; CDR3aa: CASSSLEDGAEQFF; CDR3nt: TGTGCCAGCAGCTCCCTTGAGGATGGAGCTGAGCAGTTCTTC
d_gene: TRBD2; v_gene: TRBV11-2; j_gene: TRBJ2-1; abundance: few; CDR3aa: CASSLLAGGLGEQFF; CDR3nt: TGTGCCAGCAGCTTACTAGCGGGGGGGCTCGGTGAGCAGTTCTTC
d_gene: TRBD1; v_gene: TRBV2; j_gene: TRBJ1-3; abundance: NA; CDR3aa: CASSVVRGLGNTIYF; CDR3nt: TGTGCCAGCAGTGTTGTCAGGGGGCTTGGAAACACCATATATTTT
d_gene: TRBD1; v_gene: TRBV2; j_gene: TRBJ1-2; abundance: once; CDR3aa: CASSVQGAEGYTF; CDR3nt: TGTGCCAGCAGTGTCCAGGGGGCGGAGGGCTACACCTTC
d_gene: TRBD1; v_gene: TRBV7-9; j_gene: TRBJ2-5; abundance: NA; CDR3aa: CASSPGTGQETQYF; CDR3nt: TGTGCCAGCAGCCCCGGGACAGGGCAAGAGACCCAGTACTTC
d_gene: TRBD2; v_gene: TRBV7-9; j_gene: TRBJ2-5; abundance: NA; CDR3aa: CASSLVSGGALETQYF; CDR3nt: TGTGCCAGCAGCTTAGTTAGCGGGGGGGCTTTGGAGACCCAGTACTTC
d_gene: NA; v_gene: TRBV7-9; j_gene: TRBJ1-2; abundance: NA; CDR3aa: CASVPSRVANYGYTF; CDR3nt: TGTGCCAGCGTCCCTTCGAGGGTTGCTAACTATGGCTACACCTTC
d_gene: TRBD1; v_gene: TRBV30; j_gene: TRBJ1-3; abundance: NA; CDR3aa: CAWSVRGQGTLSGNTIYF; CDR3nt: TGTGCCTGGAGTGTTCGAGGACAGGGCACCCTCTCTGGAAACACCATATATTTT
d_gene: NA; v_gene: TRBV6-5; j_gene: TRBJ1-4; abundance: NA; CDR3aa: CASSYVSSNEKLFF; CDR3nt: TGTGCCAGCAGTTACGTTTCGAGTAATGAAAAACTGTTTTTT
d_gene: NA; v_gene: TRBV27; j_gene: TRBJ2-1; abundance: few; CDR3aa: CASSLAGFLYNEQFF; CDR3nt: TGTGCCAGCAGTTTAGCAGGGTTCTTATACAATGAGCAGTTCTTC
d_gene: TRBD2; v_gene: TRBV5-1; j_gene: TRBJ2-2; abundance: NA; CDR3aa: CASSSGTSGGTGELFF; CDR3nt: TGCGCCAGCAGTTCCGGGACTAGCGGGGGGACCGGGGAGCTGTTTTTT
d_gene: TRBD2; v_gene: TRBV7-6; j_gene: TRBJ2-1; abundance: once; CDR3aa: CASSRLSGGARYEQFF; CDR3nt: TGTGCCAGCAGCCGCCTTAGCGGGGGGGCCAGGTATGAGCAGTTCTTC
d_gene: NA; v_gene: TRBV14; j_gene: TRBJ1-6; abundance: NA; CDR3aa: CASSQGYGPGSPLHF; CDR3nt: TGTGCCAGCAGCCAAGGCTACGGTCCGGGTTCACCCCTCCACTTT
d_gene: TRBD2; v_gene: TRBV7-9; j_gene: TRBJ2-1; abundance: NA; CDR3aa: CASSSSGLALGDEQFF; CDR3nt: TGTGCCAGCAGCTCCTCGGGACTAGCTTTAGGGGATGAGCAGTTCTTC
d_gene: TRBD1; v_gene: TRBV2; j_gene: TRBJ2-1; abundance: NA; CDR3aa: CAGGTGGSLEQFF; CDR3nt: TGTGCCGGCGGGACAGGGGGCTCGCTAGAGCAGTTCTTC
d_gene: NA; v_gene: TRBV7-3; j_gene: TRBJ1-1; abundance: NA; CDR3aa: CASSLMARTENTEAFF; CDR3nt: TGTGCCAGCAGCTTAATGGCCCGGACAGAGAACACTGAAGCTTTCTTT
d_gene: NA; v_gene: TRBV2; j_gene: TRBJ2-1; abundance: NA; CDR3aa: CASTQNRDNEQFF; CDR3nt: TGTGCCAGCACCCAGAACAGGGATAATGAGCAGTTCTTC
d_gene: TRBD1; v_gene: TRBV2; j_gene: TRBJ2-7; abundance: NA; CDR3aa: CASTRQGYEQYF; CDR3nt: TGTGCCAGCACTAGACAGGGCTACGAGCAGTACTTC
d_gene: NA; v_gene: TRBV7-9; j_gene: TRBJ2-5; abundance: NA; CDR3aa: CSSSLDRSETQYF; CDR3nt: TGTTCCAGCAGCTTAGACAGGTCAGAGACCCAGTACTTC
d_gene: NA; v_gene: TRBV6-5; j_gene: TRBJ1-1; abundance: NA; CDR3aa: CASSSFVRDTEAFF; CDR3nt: TGTGCCAGCAGTTCTTTCGTCAGGGACACTGAAGCTTTCTTT
d_gene: TRBD1; v_gene: TRBV7-9; j_gene: TRBJ1-1; abundance: few; CDR3aa: CASSSTGLNTEAFF; CDR3nt: TGTGCCAGCAGCTCGACAGGGCTGAACACTGAAGCTTTCTTT
d_gene: TRBD1; v_gene: TRBV5-4; j_gene: TRBJ2-7; abundance: once; CDR3aa: CASSIDRGHAEQYF; CDR3nt: TGTGCCAGCAGCATAGACAGGGGGCATGCCGAGCAGTACTTC
d_gene: TRBD1; v_gene: TRBV28; j_gene: TRBJ1-2; abundance: NA; CDR3aa: CASTLRVPGQRRYGYTF; CDR3nt: TGTGCCAGCACCCTGAGGGTCCCGGGACAGCGGAGGTATGGCTACACCTTC
d_gene: NA; v_gene: TRBV15; j_gene: TRBJ1-2; abundance: NA; CDR3aa: CATSRGRTGRNGYTF; CDR3nt: TGTGCCACCAGCAGAGGGCGAACAGGAAGAAATGGCTACACCTTC
d_gene: NA; v_gene: TRBV29-1; j_gene: TRBJ1-1; abundance: NA; CDR3aa: CSVESSAEAFF; CDR3nt: TGCAGCGTTGAGTCGAGCGCTGAAGCTTTCTTT
d_gene: NA; v_gene: TRBV19; j_gene: TRBJ1-1; abundance: NA; CDR3aa: CASSIGRLLDTEAFF; CDR3nt: TGTGCCAGTAGTATAGGGAGGCTCTTGGACACTGAAGCTTTCTTT
d_gene: NA; v_gene: TRBV11-2; j_gene: TRBJ2-7; abundance: NA; CDR3aa: CASSPRTGGSYEQYF; CDR3nt: TGTGCCAGCAGCCCACGGACAGGAGGGTCCTACGAGCAGTACTTC
d_gene: TRBD1; v_gene: TRBV30; j_gene: TRBJ1-2; abundance: NA; CDR3aa: CAWTRDRGHFTGYTF; CDR3nt: TGTGCCTGGACCAGGGACAGGGGGCATTTCACGGGCTACACCTTC
d_gene: NA; v_gene: TRBV28; j_gene: TRBJ2-3; abundance: once; CDR3aa: CASSLNQDVEADTQYF; CDR3nt: TGTGCCAGCAGTTTAAACCAGGATGTGGAGGCAGATACGCAGTATTTT
d_gene: TRBD1; v_gene: TRBV30; j_gene: TRBJ1-6; abundance: NA; CDR3aa: CAWSVPRRTGGLSNSPLHF; CDR3nt: TGTGCCTGGAGTGTACCCCGTAGGACAGGGGGCCTCAGTAATTCACCCCTCCACTTT
d_gene: TRBD2; v_gene: TRBV4-3; j_gene: TRBJ2-5; abundance: NA; CDR3aa: CASSQERGASQETQYF; CDR3nt: TGCGCCAGCAGCCAAGAGCGGGGGGCTAGTCAAGAGACCCAGTACTTC